This is a list of T cell receptor beta chains from one sample in a study of radiation and T cells in renal cell carcinoma. TCRdb's table, derived via immunoSEQ multiplex PCR, lists solely in-frame clones and lacks some. The table shows about 62,000 clones, with about 80% occurring only once. The material sequenced was blood, taken from a patient whose treatment included radiotherapy and nephrectomy. The receptors stem from a man aged 55 to 69 with renal cell carcinoma. The CDR3 runs from the conserved cysteine through the conserved F or W. D genes are given only for firm matches. The size field is filled for only some rows; it gives once, few, many or a size class.

>NA|TRBV30|TRBD1|TRBJ2-3
TGTGCCGGAGACCGGAGGACAGGGGGCTCAGGAGATACGCAGTATTTT
CAGDRRTGGSGDTQYF
>NA|TRBV27|NA|TRBJ2-7
TGTGCCAGCACCTTAAGGGTGGGGACCCACGAGCAGTACTTC
CASTLRVGTHEQYF
>many|TRBV10-3|NA|TRBJ2-7
TGTGCCATCAGTGAAAAGACAGGGGAGGGCTACGAGCAGTACTTC
CAISEKTGEGYEQYF
>NA|TRBV5-5|NA|TRBJ1-1
TGTGCCAGCAGCTTAGGCTCCGACACTGAAGCTTTCTTT
CASSLGSDTEAFF
>NA|TRBV21-1|NA|TRBJ1-4
TGTGCCAGCAGCAAAGCGGGACAGGGTAGAGAAAAACTGTTTTTT
CASSKAGQGREKLFF
>once|TRBV7-2|NA|TRBJ2-1
TGTGCCAGCAGCTTAGCGCTGTCCAATGAGCAGTTCTTC
CASSLALSNEQFF
>once|TRBV18|NA|TRBJ2-1
TGTGCCAGCTCACCAGGCAGGGGTACCTACAATGAGCAGTTCTTC
CASSPGRGTYNEQFF
>NA|TRBV19|NA|TRBJ1-5
TGTGCCAGTAGTATGCAGCCAAATCAGCCCCAGCATTTT
CASSMQPNQPQHF
>few|TRBV6-1|NA|TRBJ1-1
TGTGCCAGCAGTGCACAGGGTTGGGCTGAAGCTTTCTTT
CASSAQGWAEAFF
>NA|TRBV18|TRBD2|TRBJ2-2
TGTGCCAGCTCCTACGGACTAGCGGGATCGAACACCGGGGAGCTGTTTTTT
CASSYGLAGSNTGELFF
>NA|TRBV4-2|NA|TRBJ1-2
TGTGCCAGCAGCCAAGTTGCAACAGGCCCCTCTTCCTATGGCTACACCTTC
CASSQVATGPSSYGYTF
>NA|TRBV7-9|NA|TRBJ2-1
TGTGCCAGCAGCTTGGACGGAGTTTCTAATGAGCAGTTCTTC
CASSLDGVSNEQFF
>NA|TRBV29-1|TRBD1|TRBJ2-6
TGTTCCCTAGGACAGGTTTTCTCTGGGGCCAACGTCCTGACTTTC
CSLGQVFSGANVLTF
>NA|TRBV11-3|TRBD2|TRBJ2-1
TGTGCCAGCAGCCCACGGGCTAGCGGTGGGCGGGATGAGCAGTTCTTC
CASSPRASGGRDEQFF
>NA|TRBV13|NA|TRBJ2-3
TGTGCCAGCAGCTTAGGCCCCCTAGCCGCCTACACAGATACGCAGTATTTT
CASSLGPLAAYTDTQYF
>NA|TRBV7-2|TRBD1|TRBJ2-1
TGTGCCAGCAGCCCCCAGGGGGTCCGGTCCTACAATGAGCAGTTCTTC
CASSPQGVRSYNEQFF
>NA|TRBV7-9|NA|TRBJ2-7
TGTGCCAGCAGCTTAAGCAGCTCCTACGAGCAGTACTTC
CASSLSSSYEQYF
>NA|TRBV6-1|TRBD1|TRBJ1-6
TGTGCCAGCAGTCGGGACAGGGATAATTCACCCCTCCACTTT
CASSRDRDNSPLHF
>NA|TRBV7-2|TRBD1|TRBJ1-2
TGTGCCAGCAGTGAGACAGGGGGGGGAGGCTACACCTTC
CASSETGGGGYTF
>few|TRBV4-2|NA|TRBJ1-2
TGTGCCAGCAGCCAAGACACGGGCTCAGTCGATGGCTACACCTTC
CASSQDTGSVDGYTF
>NA|TRBV2|NA|TRBJ1-3
TGTGCGAGCGACGTCGGCGGAAACACCATATATTTT
CASDVGGNTIYF
>medium-sized|TRBV15|NA|TRBJ1-1
TGTGCCACCAGCAGAGATGACGCAGCTGAAGCTTTCTTT
CATSRDDAAEAFF
>NA|TRBV11-3|TRBD2|TRBJ2-1
TGTGCCAGCAGCCCCCCCACGGGAGGGCGGGACAATGAGCAGTTCTTC
CASSPPTGGRDNEQFF
>NA|TRBV5-1|NA|TRBJ1-1
TGCGCCAGCAGCGTGGACCCCGATGCGAGAAACACTGAAGCTTTCTTT
CASSVDPDARNTEAFF
>few|TRBV2|NA|TRBJ1-1
TGTGCCAGCAGTACGTACACTGAAGCTTTCTTT
CASSTYTEAFF
>NA|TRBV6-6|NA|TRBJ2-5
TGTGCCAGCAGGACCCCGGGGGTCGAAGAGACCCAGTACTTC
CASRTPGVEETQYF
>NA|TRBV7-2|TRBD1|TRBJ1-5
TGTGCCAGCAGCTTGACAGGGGGCGCGGGCACAGGGCAGCCCCAGCATTTT
CASSLTGGAGTGQPQHF
>NA|TRBV7-2|NA|TRBJ2-1
TGTGCCAGCAGCTTAGAACTCTCGGGGGCCTACAATGAGCAGTTCTTC
CASSLELSGAYNEQFF
>NA|TRBV5-6|TRBD1|TRBJ1-2
TGTGCCAGCAGCCGGACAGGGGGCGGGATCTATGGCTACACCTTC
CASSRTGGGIYGYTF
>NA|TRBV5-1|NA|TRBJ2-5
TGCGCCAGCAGCCCACAGCTGGGGGCGGAAGAGACCCAGTACTTC
CASSPQLGAEETQYF
>NA|TRBV2|NA|TRBJ1-4
TGTGCCAGCACTTTCGGACAGATACGAGCAACTAATGAAAAACTGTTTTTT
CASTFGQIRATNEKLFF
>NA|TRBV5-1|NA|TRBJ1-6
TGCGCCAGCAGCCTTGGGACGACCAATTCACCCCTCCACTTT
CASSLGTTNSPLHF
>NA|TRBV4-3|NA|TRBJ2-7
TGCGCCAGCAGCCAAGACCGGAGGAGCTCCTACGAGCAGTACTTC
CASSQDRRSSYEQYF
>NA|TRBV11-3|TRBD2|TRBJ2-5
TGTGCCAGCAGCTTAGCGGGGGGGCTAGAGACCCAGTACTTC
CASSLAGGLETQYF
>NA|TRBV7-8|NA|TRBJ2-5
TGTGCCAGCAGCTTAGCTAGGTGGGATCAGAAGACCCAGTACTTC
CASSLARWDQKTQYF
>NA|TRBV9|TRBD1|TRBJ1-6
TGTGCCAGCAGCGTACAGGGGGTAGTTGGAAATTCACCCCTCCACTTT
CASSVQGVVGNSPLHF
>NA|TRBV10-3|NA|TRBJ1-5
TGTGCCATCAGTGATGGGGGGCTGACGACCAACCAGCCCCAGCATTTT
CAISDGGLTTNQPQHF
>once|TRBV2|TRBD1|TRBJ1-2
TGTGCCAGCAGTGGGCAGAGACCACAGGGGGGAGTTGGCTACACCTTC
CASSGQRPQGGVGYTF
>NA|TRBV2|NA|TRBJ1-4
TGTGCCAGCAGCCAGGGACAAGCTAATGAAAAACTGTTTTTT
CASSQGQANEKLFF
>NA|TRBV15|TRBD2|TRBJ2-5
TGTGCCACCAGCAGAGATGGGGCGACTAGCGGGAGGTATGAGACCCAGTACTTC
CATSRDGATSGRYETQYF
>NA|TRBV18|NA|TRBJ2-1
TGTGCCAGCTCTCAAGGGGGGAATTACAATGAGCAGTTCTTC
CASSQGGNYNEQFF
>NA|TRBV18|NA|TRBJ2-7
TGTGCCAGCTCACCGGGAAGATCAGCCTACGAGCAGTACTTC
CASSPGRSAYEQYF